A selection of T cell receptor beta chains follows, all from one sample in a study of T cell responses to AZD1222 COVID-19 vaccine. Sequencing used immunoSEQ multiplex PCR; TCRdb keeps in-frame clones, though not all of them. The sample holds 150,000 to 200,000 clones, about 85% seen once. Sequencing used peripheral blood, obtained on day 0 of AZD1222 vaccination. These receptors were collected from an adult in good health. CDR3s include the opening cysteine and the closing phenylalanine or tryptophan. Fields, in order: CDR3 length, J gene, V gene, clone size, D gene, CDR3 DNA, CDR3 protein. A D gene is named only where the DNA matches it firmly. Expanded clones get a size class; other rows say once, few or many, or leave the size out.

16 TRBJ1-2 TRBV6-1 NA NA TGTGCCAGCAGTGAAGCGGGTTTCTTAGGGTCCTACGGCTACACCTTC CASSEAGFLGSYGYTF
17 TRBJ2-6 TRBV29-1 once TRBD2 TGCAGCGTTGAAAATTTCGGCGGGAGTGCTGGGGCCAACGTCCTGACTTTC CSVENFGGSAGANVLTF
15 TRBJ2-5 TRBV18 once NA TGTGCCAGCTCACGTGGAAGTGGGGGTAGGGAGACCCAGTACTTC CASSRGSGGRETQYF
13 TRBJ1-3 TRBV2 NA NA TGTGCCATTCTAACAGGGTTTGGAAACACCATATATTTT CAILTGFGNTIYF
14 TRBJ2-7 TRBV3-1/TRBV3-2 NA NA TGTGCCAGCAGCCAAGCTAGTCCCAGCTCCGAGCAGTACTTC CASSQASPSSEQYF
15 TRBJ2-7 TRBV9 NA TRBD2 TGTGCCAGCAGCGAAGGTGGACTAGCGGGATACGAGCAGTACTTC CASSEGGLAGYEQYF
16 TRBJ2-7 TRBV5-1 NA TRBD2 TGCGCCAGCAGCTCCCAATCGGGCGGGAGGGGATACGAGCAGTACTTC CASSSQSGGRGYEQYF
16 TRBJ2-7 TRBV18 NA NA TGTGCCAGCTCACTTGGGGGTACAGTCCGCTCCTACGAGCAGTACTTC CASSLGGTVRSYEQYF
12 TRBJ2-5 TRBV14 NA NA TGTGCCAGCAGCCAAGATTGGGGGGCCCAGTACTTC CASSQDWGAQYF
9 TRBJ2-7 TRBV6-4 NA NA TGTGCCAGCACCGACCTTCTGTACTTC CASTDLLYF
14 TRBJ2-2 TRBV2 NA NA TGTGCCAGCAGTGAAGCGCTTAGGGCCGGGGAGCTGTTTTTT CASSEALRAGELFF
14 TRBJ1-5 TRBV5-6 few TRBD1 TGTGCCAGCAGCTTAGGGACAGGGGATCAGCCCCAGCATTTT CASSLGTGDQPQHF
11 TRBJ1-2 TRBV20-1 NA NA TGCAGAGTTACCGCGAACTATGGCTACACCTTC CRVTANYGYTF
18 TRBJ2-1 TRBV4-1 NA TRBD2 TGCGCCAGCAGCCAAGATGTCATAGCGGGAGGGCCGGTAGGTGAGCAGTTCTTC CASSQDVIAGGPVGEQFF
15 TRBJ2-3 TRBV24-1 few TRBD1 TGTGCCACCAGTCGCGGGACAGGGAGGGCAGATACGCAGTATTTT CATSRGTGRADTQYF
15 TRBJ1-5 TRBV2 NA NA TGTGCCAGCAGTGAAGGGGCCCCCTCCGGGAAGCCCCAGCATTTT CASSEGAPSGKPQHF
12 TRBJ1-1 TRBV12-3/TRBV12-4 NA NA TGTGCCAGCAGCCGGGGGAGCACTGAAGCTTTCTTT CASSRGSTEAFF
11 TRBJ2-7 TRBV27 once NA TGTGCCAGCAGTTTTTGGGGGGAGCAGTACTTC CASSFWGEQYF
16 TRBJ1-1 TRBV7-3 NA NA TGTGCCAGCAGCTTAACCCCGCTCGGATTGAACACTGAAGCTTTCTTT CASSLTPLGLNTEAFF
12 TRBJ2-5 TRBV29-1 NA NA TGCAGCGTTGAATACTCCGCGGAGACCCAGTACTTC CSVEYSAETQYF
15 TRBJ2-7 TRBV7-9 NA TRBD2 TGTGCCAGCAGCTTTACCGGGACTAGCAGTTACGAGCAGTACTTC CASSFTGTSSYEQYF
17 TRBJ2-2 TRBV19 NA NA TGTGCCAGTAGTATTGCGATCTTGGTGGGGAACACCGGGGAGCTGTTTTTT CASSIAILVGNTGELFF
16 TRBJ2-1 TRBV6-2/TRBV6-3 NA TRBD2 TGTGCCAGCAGTTACCGTGGACTAGCGGGAGGCAATGAGCAGTTCTTC CASSYRGLAGGNEQFF
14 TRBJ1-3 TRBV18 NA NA TGTGCCAGCTCACAGATAAGCTCTGGAAACACCATATATTTT CASSQISSGNTIYF
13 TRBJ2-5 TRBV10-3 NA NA TGTGCCATCAGTGTGGCGTCCCAAGAGACCCAGTACTTC CAISVASQETQYF
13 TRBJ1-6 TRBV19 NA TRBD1 TGTGCCAGTCACCGACAGGGTAATTCACCCCTCCACTTT CASHRQGNSPLHF
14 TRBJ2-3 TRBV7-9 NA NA TGTGCCAGCAGCTTTATTGGATCCACAGATACGCAGTATTTT CASSFIGSTDTQYF
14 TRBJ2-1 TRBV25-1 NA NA TGTGCCAGTTTAGGGACCTACCTTGGGAATGAGCAGTTCTTC CASLGTYLGNEQFF
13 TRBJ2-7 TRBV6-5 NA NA TGTGCCAGCAGTTACGGGCAGTCCTACGAGCAGTACTTC CASSYGQSYEQYF
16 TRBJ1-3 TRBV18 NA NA TGTGCCAGCTCACCGCCCCCACACCGCTCTGGAAACACCATATATTTT CASSPPPHRSGNTIYF
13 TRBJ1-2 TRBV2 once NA TGTGCCAGCAGTCGGGAGGGGAACTATGGCTACACCTTC CASSREGNYGYTF
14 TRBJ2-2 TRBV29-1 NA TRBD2 TGCAGCGTTCAGACTAGCGGGAGTGGCGGGGAGCTGTTTTTT CSVQTSGSGGELFF
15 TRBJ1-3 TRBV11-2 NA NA TGTGCCAGCAGCTTAGTACAGGGATCTGGAAACACCATATATTTT CASSLVQGSGNTIYF
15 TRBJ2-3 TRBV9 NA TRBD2 TGTGCCAGCAGCGTATTTAGCGGGAGGGGAAATACGCAGTATTTT CASSVFSGRGNTQYF
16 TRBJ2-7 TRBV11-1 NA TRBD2 TGTGCCAGCAGCCTACGACTAGCGGGAGGTTCCTACGAGCAGTACTTC CASSLRLAGGSYEQYF
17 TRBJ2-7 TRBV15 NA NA TGTGCCACCAGCAGAGGGGATTCTCCGGACAGTACCTACGAGCAGTACTTC CATSRGDSPDSTYEQYF
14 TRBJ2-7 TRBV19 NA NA TGTGCCAGTAGTACCGGGGACCGAGGATACGAGCAGTACTTC CASSTGDRGYEQYF
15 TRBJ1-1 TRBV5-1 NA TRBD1 TGCGCCAGCAGCCGGACAGGGGGCGAAGGCACTGAAGCTTTCTTT CASSRTGGEGTEAFF
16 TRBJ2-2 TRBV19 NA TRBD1 TGTGCCAGTCACCCCGGACAGGGGAGGAACACCGGGGAGCTGTTTTTT CASHPGQGRNTGELFF
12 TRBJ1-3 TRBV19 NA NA TGTGCCAGTAGTGTTCAAGGGAACACCATATATTTT CASSVQGNTIYF
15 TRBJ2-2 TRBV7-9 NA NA TGTGCCAGCAGCCCCCCTAGCGTTAACACCGGGGAGCTGTTTTTT CASSPPSVNTGELFF
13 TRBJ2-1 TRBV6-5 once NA TGTGCCAGCAGTTACTCCGGCTACAATGAGCAGTTCTTC CASSYSGYNEQFF
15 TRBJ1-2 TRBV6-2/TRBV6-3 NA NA TGTGCCAGCAGCGACCCCGCGGGCTCTTTTTATGGCTACACCTTC CASSDPAGSFYGYTF
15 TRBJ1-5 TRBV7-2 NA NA TGTGCCAGCAGCTCACAGGGACCTAGCAATCAGCCCCAGCATTTT CASSSQGPSNQPQHF
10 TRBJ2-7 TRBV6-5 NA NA TGTGCCAGCGGATCCTACGAGCAGTACTTC CASGSYEQYF
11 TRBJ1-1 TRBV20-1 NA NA TGCAGTCCGGCGGGCAACACTGAAGCTTTCTTT CSPAGNTEAFF
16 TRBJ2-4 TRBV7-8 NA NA TGTGCCAGCAGCCCCCGTGTGGATCTGGCCAAAAACATTCAGTACTTC CASSPRVDLAKNIQYF
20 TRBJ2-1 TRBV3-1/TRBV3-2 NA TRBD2 TGTGCCAGCAGCCTCAAGCCCCCTAGCGGGAGCTCAGTGGGTTACAATGAGCAGTTCTTC CASSLKPPSGSSVGYNEQFF
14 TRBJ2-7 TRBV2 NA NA TGTGCCAGCAGTTTAGGGAGGGGGCTCTACGAGCAGTACTTC CASSLGRGLYEQYF
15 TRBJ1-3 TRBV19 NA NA TGTGCCAGTAGTACGGATGGAATGCCTGGAAACACCATATATTTT CASSTDGMPGNTIYF
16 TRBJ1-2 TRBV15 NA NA TGTGCCACCAGCAGAGATCCGCATAGCACCAACTATGGCTACACCTTC CATSRDPHSTNYGYTF
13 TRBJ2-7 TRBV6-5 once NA TGTGCCAGCAGGAAGGACGCGGCCTACGAGCAGTACTTC CASRKDAAYEQYF
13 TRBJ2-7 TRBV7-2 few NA TGTGCCAGCAGCTTGACGGTTACCTACGAGCAGTACTTC CASSLTVTYEQYF